These 7 T cell receptor beta chains were all obtained from the same sample, sequenced in a study of blood T cells in healthy people across ages. Then a second PCR, running about 6 to 12 cycles, was carried out with a sample-barcoded 5' primer and a J-beta primer mix. TCRdb called the 5' RACE reads again in MiXCR, with one record for every CDR3 protein. The sample has 550,000 to 800,000 distinct CDR3 sequences, around 21% seen once. The material sequenced was blood. These receptors were collected from a man in his 70s in good health.

This clonotype has just a few counts. The chain links TRBV28 to TRBJ2-3, with D perhaps assigned TRBD1 or TRBD2 (6 bases each). The V and J ends lost 4 bases and 3 bases respectively, with 17 bases between them. The CDR3 has 16 amino acids. Germline CDR1 is MDHEN and CDR2 is SYDVKM. CDR3 amino acids: CASSSPGEGVTDTQYF. DNA of the CDR3: TGTGCCAGCAGTTCCCCGGGAGAGGGGGTGACAGATACGCAGTATTTT.

V gene TRBV20-1 combines with J gene TRBJ1-5, with D possibly TRBD1 on 5 matching bases. Germline loops: CDR1 DFQATT, CDR2 SNEGSKA (reference sequence). Trimming shortened V by 6 bases and J by 9 bases, and 21 bases separated the two germline ends. The CDR3 sequence is 14 residues long. The DNA for the CDR3 is TGCAGTGCCCAGACCAGGGACCTATCTCCGCCCCAGCATTTT. This gives the protein CSAQTRDLSPPQHF.

This clonotype appeared a few times. This rearrangement joins TRBV5-1 to TRBJ2-7; D is unclear. CDR3 length equals 14 residues. The V gene's germline CDR1 is SGHRS and CDR2 YFSETQ. V was pared by 3 bases and J by 2 bases, with 12 bases between. The CDR3 loop is CASSYRSDPYEQYF. Written as DNA, the CDR3 is TGCGCCAGCAGCTACCGATCTGACCCCTACGAGCAGTACTTC.

Remarks on this clonotype: Given the absence of the conserved phenylalanine or tryptophan at the CDR3 end, a read error is likely. This rearrangement joins TRBV5-5 to TRBJ2-5; 12 bases match TRBD2. Matching the DNA end better, TRBJ2-1 makes the J call doubtful. Germline V gene data show CDR1 as SGHKS and CDR2 as YYEKEE (reference sequence). The CDR3 runs to 18 residues. Written as DNA, the CDR3 is TGTGCCAGCAGCTCATCTAGCGGGAGGGCCCGTAGTAGCGATGAGCAGTTCTGC. Protein: CASSSSSGRARSSDEQFC.

This clonotype was seen a handful of times. The chain recombines TRBV20-1 with TRBJ2-1; 9 bases agree with TRBD2. The germline V gene has CDR1 DFQATT and CDR2 SNEGSKA (reference sequence). The CDR3 extends over 17 amino acids. The ends lost 6 bases at V and 1 base at J; junction bases unmatched: 13. For the CDR3, the DNA is TGCAGTGCACCCACTACCGCGGGAGGGCGGTCCTACAATGAGCAGTTCTTC. This sequence encodes CSAPTTAGGRSYNEQFF.

The chain uses TRBV7-2 and TRBJ2-7; a possible D gene is TRBD1 (6 bases). Germline V gives CDR1 SGHTA, CDR2 FQGNSA. V dropped 5 bases and J dropped 2 bases, with 13 bases sitting between them. This CDR3 is built from 14 residues. The CDR3 DNA is TGTGCCAGCAGCCACCTCTCAGGGGCCTACGAGCAGTACTTC. It translates to CASSHLSGAYEQYF.

A few counts support this clonotype. This chain uses TRBV29-1 with TRBJ2-7; tentative D call: TRBD2 (6 bases). The germline V gene has CDR1 SQVTM and CDR2 ANQGSEA. V gave up 6 bases and J gave up 3 bases, with 15 bases separating them. This CDR3 region has 13 residues. In DNA form, the CDR3 reads TGCAGCGTGGCGGGTGCGGGGAACTACGAGCAGTACTTC. Amino acids: CSVAGAGNYEQYF.